The 2 T cell receptor beta chains below all came from one sample that was sequenced in a study of vaccination effects on CD4 cells after COVID-19. Prior to sequencing, the ViraFEST assay stimulated PBMC with viral peptide pools, which expanded the antigen-specific CD4+ T cells. Subsequent to approximately 11 days of culture, CD4+ T cells were isolated. Participants were given two doses of BNT162b2 or mRNA-1273 vaccine. Libraries were prepared by immunoSEQ multiplex PCR; TCRdb keeps only in-frame clonotypes and omits some of them. Here the sample spans roughly 24,000 clones, 77% being singletons. Their target antigens are unknown. Here the sequenced sample was CD4+ T cells from PBMCs cultured with HCoV-NL63 spike peptides, taken after COVID-19 vaccination. The origin of the receptors is a human donor who received a COVID-19 vaccine.

The V and J genes are TRBV13 and TRBJ2-7; D possibly matches TRBD1 or TRBD2 (5 bases each). Germline lookup yields CDR1 PRHDT and CDR2 FYEKMQ (reference sequence). The CDR3 sequence is 17 residues long. Trimming took off 2 bases at V and 3 bases at J, with 20 bases between the two ends. The CDR3 spells CASSLWRMGESVYEQYF. Here the CDR3 DNA reads TGTGCCAGCAGCTTATGGAGGATGGGGGAGTCGGTCTACGAGCAGTACTTC.

The chain combines TRBV18 with TRBJ1-2; D gene ambiguous. Looked up from germline, CDR1 is KGHSH and CDR2 is LQKENI. The CDR3 is 13 residues long. V was trimmed by 1 base and J by 8 bases, leaving 11 bases between them. CDR3 DNA sequence: TGTGCCAGCTCACCACTAACAGAATGGGGCTACACCTTC. It encodes CASSPLTEWGYTF.